Included here is one T cell receptor beta chain sequence, with context. The antigen remains unidentified. The data belong to a study of radiotherapy plus CTLA-4 blockade in lung cancer. Germline CDR1 reads KGHSH; CDR2 reads LQKENI. Trimming at V came to 1 base and at J to 5 bases, leaving 5 bases not matched to a gene. CDR3 length: 15 residues. Assay: immunoSEQ multiplex PCR; the TCRdb copy retains only in-frame clones and omits some. This sample carries about 99,000 clones, 88% of them seen once, and the ten largest clones take roughly 4.9%. General study findings and limits: The study found tumor-derived TCR clones expanded in blood after radiotherapy plus ipilimumab.

The sequenced sample was peripheral blood, obtained from a patient treated with radiotherapy plus ipilimumab. This TCR was recovered from a human donor with non-small cell lung cancer that progressed on radiotherapy plus ipilimumab. The chain links TRBV18 to TRBJ2-5, with TRBD1 identical over 9 bases. CDR3 amino acids: CASSPRQGVSETQYF. In nucleotides, the CDR3 is TGTGCCAGCTCACCACGACAGGGGGTATCGGAGACCCAGTACTTC.